The TCR beta chain described here comes from a study of T cell responses to AZD1222 COVID-19 vaccine. Overall study results and limits: Variant regions that are unmutated are reportedly the target of nearly half of spike-specific TCRs. Among the donors, most were white British and more were female, and clonal diversity was possibly underestimated.

Using immunoSEQ multiplex PCR, the repertoire was profiled, and TCRdb retains in-frame clones only, with some absent. Among about 120,000 clones, around 89% were seen once, and the ten largest hold around 3.1%. A note on this clone: The target antigen is unknown.

This clonotype was obtained from an adult in good health. Here the sequenced sample was peripheral blood, taken on day 0 of AZD1222 vaccination.

CDR3 loop: CASSPDSNYGYTF. The CDR3 nucleotides read TGTGCCAGCAGCCCGGACTCTAACTATGGCTACACCTTC. The chain carries TRBV16 and TRBJ1-2; D not certain. There are 13 residues in the CDR3. The germline V gene has CDR1 KGHSY and CDR2 FQNENV. The V gene lost 4 bases and the J gene lost 0 bases, with 6 bases spanning the gap.